This T cell receptor delta chain emerged from a study of Vδ1+ human thymocytes (dated 2018 in TCRdb). Background for the entire study: mRNA-level TRG and TRD CDR3 repertoires of highly purified Vdelta1+ thymocytes from young children were characterised as a data resource. Validation of the multiplex-based CDR3 amplicon strategy against 5'RACE-based CDR3 amplicon generation methods had been performed previously.

This clone was counted between two and nine times. Which antigen it targets is not known. No qualities accompany the bases; no much larger clone lies one base away. Sequences TSWWSYY (CDR1) and QGS (CDR2) are obtained from the germline V gene. The CDR3 measures 22 amino acids from cysteine to phenylalanine. Just the 66-base CDR3 DNA is kept, in frame starting at base 1. V is reduced by 0 bases and J by 0 bases, leaving a spacing of 29 bases between them. RNA was extracted with the RNeasy mini kit and reverse transcribed using Superscript III. CDR3 amplicons were produced by multiplex PCR using pooled V-gene forward primers and a constant-region reverse primer with Illumina adaptor overhangs. After gel purification, amplicons were indexed with Nextera index primers over around 8 extra PCR cycles and were then purified with AMPure XP beads. Libraries were sequenced on an Illumina MiSeq with paired-end 250 bp reads, dual indexing and about 21% PhiX spike-in. In the source study's methods: FastQC was used to quality check the reads, while ea-utils fastq-join merged the TRG read pairs. IMGT/HighV-QUEST was used to annotate sequences, retaining only productive sequences with an unambiguous V-gene assignment, and each clonotype was defined by an identical CDR3 sequence. Downstream analysis used VDJtools 1.1.1, tcR 2.2.3, Treemap and vegan Shannon diversity in R 3.4.4. With CATT, TCRdb called clones again from the public reads; duplicate DNA rows were later joined. The V and J calls here are based on TCRdb, not the publication. This sample lists about 58,000 delta-chain clones; over 12% were detected once. The top ten clonotypes cover 0.39% of the sample.

Study-wide findings and limitations: Donors did not cluster by age or sex, so the analyses were not stratified by age or sex. Donors shared many TRG clonotypes (up to 6.9x10^3), but TRD repertoires were essentially private, with at most 130 shared. The authors advised highly purified populations and single-cell validation, since unexpected Vdelta2 sequences could cause misinterpretation of bulk repertoire data. Even though sort purity was high, around 18% of thymic TRD sequences were Vdelta2 (and few were Vdelta3), which was not the case for the peripheral blood Vdelta1+ controls. In contrast to oligoclonal peripheral blood repertoires, thymic TRG and TRD repertoires appeared to be highly polyclonal with Gaussian CDR3 length distributions.

Thymic samples were depleted of alphabeta T cells, then CD3+ TCRVdelta1+ TCRVdelta2- thymocytes were FACS-sorted. Sorted Vdelta1+ thymocyte purity ranged from roughly 96% to 99.6%. Thymic specimens came from about 8 paediatric patients undergoing corrective cardiac surgery, aged from about 5 days to 16 months. After the thymic tissue was dispersed, mononuclear cells were isolated using a Histopaque-1077 density gradient. Staining used anti-TCRVdelta1 clone TS8.2, anti-TCRVdelta2 clone B6, anti-CD3 clone HIT3a and anti-TCRalphabeta clone IP26 antibodies. The sequenced sample was Vdelta1+ gamma-delta thymocytes from the thymus. The cell subset or site label for this specimen denotes: FACS-sorted CD3+ TCRalphabeta- TCRVdelta1+ TCRVdelta2- thymocytes. The TCR was taken from a girl in the first two years of life who had congenital heart surgery. The chain is encoded by TRDV1 joined to TRDJ1; no D gene can be assigned with confidence. CDR3 reads: CALGELVIPQPLGGLYTDKLIF. The nucleotide sequence is TGTGCTCTTGGGGAACTAGTTATACCCCAGCCGCTTGGAGGGTTGTACACCGATAAACTCATCTTT.